This T cell receptor beta chain originates from a study of blood T cell repertoires in COVID-19 (dated by TCRdb to 2018 to 2020). General notes on the study: Samples from collaborators originated in the United States, Italy and Spain and spanned both the acute and convalescent phases of COVID-19. The material from the prospective study consisted of cDNA or gDNA derived from T cells, B-cell-depleted T cells, or PBMCs. Deeply sampled blood TCRbeta repertoires from subjects exposed to, actively infected with, or recovered from COVID-19 were included in the dataset. The repertoires were released in a freely available public database meant as a resource for research on the immune response to SARS-CoV-2. The samples were drawn from the first 160 participants of the ongoing ImmuneRACE study and from over 950 subjects provided by 6 global collaborators. Nearly every sample came with metadata listing a de-identified subject ID, COVID-19 status, age in years and sex. Where HLA class I and class II types were available, the types were taken from metadata supplied by the sample provider, not from assay-based typing.

What the study reported, not specific to this receptor: Clinical and demographic metadata were provided uncurated, with the amount varying by source and participant.

For this chain, trimming is 4 bases at the V end and 2 bases at the J end, and the number of junction bases without a gene match is 16. Its CDR3 holds 18 amino acids, cysteine through phenylalanine. Only the CDR3 portion is preserved as DNA: 54 bases, with reading frame beginning at the first base. Based on the germline V gene, the CDR1 and CDR2 sequences are SGHRS and YFSETQ. Each collaborating institution followed its own protocols to collect whole blood in K2EDTA tubes. Collaborator samples were shipped for TCRbeta analysis as frozen whole blood, isolated PBMCs, or DNA extracted from either sample type. TCRbeta CDR3 regions were amplified from genomic DNA by means of the immunoSEQ Assay, a bias-controlled multiplex PCR. As for how the authors treated the data: The number of nucleated cells in each sample was estimated from the amplification of reference gene primers within the assay. To quantify the absolute abundance of each unique TCRbeta CDR3 rearrangement, sequence reads were collapsed and filtered. For each sample, productive Simpson clonality was calculated as the square root of Simpson's diversity index over productive rearrangements. Entries here come from immuneACCESS through TCRdb and include only in-frame sequences with V and J called. Some clones fail to appear in such tables; in the studies checked, an unresolved V gene covers under half of the shortfall, and the cause of the remainder is unknown. That table supplies the V and J calls and clone size; D and trimming were determined from the DNA. This sample lists 85,000 to 100,000 clones; under 90% were detected once. The ten most abundant clones make up 24% of the sample.

On this clone: The target of this receptor is not known. No base-level quality is on record; no much larger clone is a single base apart.

Material: peripheral blood. This receptor was taken from a human donor in a cohort sampled during active COVID-19. The rearranged segments are TRBV5-1 and TRBJ2-7; 9 bases in the middle match TRBD1. Read as DNA, the sequence is TGCGCCAGCAGCCCGAGGCCAGTTGGACAGGGGAAGCCCTACGAGCAGTACTTC. Its coded protein is CASSPRPVGQGKPYEQYF.